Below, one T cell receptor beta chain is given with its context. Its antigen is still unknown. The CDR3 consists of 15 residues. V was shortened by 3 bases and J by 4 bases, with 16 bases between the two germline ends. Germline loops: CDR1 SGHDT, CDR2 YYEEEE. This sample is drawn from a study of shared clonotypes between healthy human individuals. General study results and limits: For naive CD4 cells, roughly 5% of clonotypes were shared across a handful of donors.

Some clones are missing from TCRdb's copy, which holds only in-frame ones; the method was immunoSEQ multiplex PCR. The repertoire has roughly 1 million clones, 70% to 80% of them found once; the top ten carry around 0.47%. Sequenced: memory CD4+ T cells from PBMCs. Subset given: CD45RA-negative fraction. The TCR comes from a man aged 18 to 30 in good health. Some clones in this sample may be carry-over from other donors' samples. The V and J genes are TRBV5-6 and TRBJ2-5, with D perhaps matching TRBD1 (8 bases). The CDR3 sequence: CASSSRGRGGETQYF. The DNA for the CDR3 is TGTGCCAGCAGCTCCAGGGGGCGCGGGGGAGAGACCCAGTACTTC.